The 11 T cell receptor beta chains listed next were all sequenced from one sample in a study of chemoradiotherapy in HPV16-positive cancers. Clones were read by immunoSEQ multiplex PCR, and TCRdb kept only the in-frame ones, dropping some. The repertoire consists of some 4,200 clones, with around 75% occurring once and the leading ten covering roughly 16%. Sample collection was performed from a patient who underwent chemoradiotherapy. Receptor source: a human donor with HPV-associated anogenital cancer.

This chain connects TRBV19 to TRBJ1-2, with TRBD1 matching over 9 bases. Germline lookup yields CDR1 LNHDA and CDR2 SQIVND (reference sequence). The CDR3 runs 13 residues. The V gene end was trimmed by 3 bases and the J gene end by 7 bases; junction bases not matched to a gene: 3. The CDR3 nucleotides are TGTGCCAGTAGTATGGGACAGGGAGTTGGCTACACCTTC. This gives the protein CASSMGQGVGYTF.

This clone has a handful of counts. This chain uses TRBV5-4 with TRBJ1-2, with TRBD1 identical over 9 bases. J was trimmed by 7 bases and V by 4 bases; bases with no gene match: 5. The CDR3 runs 13 residues. Germline CDR1 and CDR2: SGHNT and YYREEE (reference sequence). In nucleotides, the CDR3 is TGTGCCAGCAGCCCACAGGGGGCGTCTGGCTACACCTTC. Translation: CASSPQGASGYTF.

The rearrangement uses TRBV19 and TRBJ2-3, with D perhaps TRBD1 (5 bases). V was pared by 5 bases and J by 4 bases, with 16 bases between. This CDR3 contains 15 residues. Germline assignment: CDR1 LNHDA and CDR2 SQIVND (reference sequence). The CDR3: CASSSDKYGSDTQYF. The CDR3 bases are TGTGCCAGTAGTTCGGACAAATATGGGTCAGATACGCAGTATTTT.

Only one count was recorded for this clone. The genes are TRBV6-5 and TRBJ2-1, with 9 bases identical to TRBD2. From germline, CDR1 is MNHEY and CDR2 SVGAGI. The CDR3 totals 15 residues. After removal of 4 bases from V and 5 bases from J, the junction contained 6 bases not matched to a gene. CDR3 sequence: CASSSLAGINNEQFF. CDR3 bases: TGTGCCAGCAGTTCCCTAGCGGGGATTAACAATGAGCAGTTCTTC.

The chain uses TRBV4-3 and TRBJ2-3; D may be TRBD1 (6 bases). Germline V gives CDR1 LGHNA, CDR2 YSLEER. Between the trimmed V and J ends, which lost 6 bases and 0 bases, there was a span of 16 bases. This CDR3 region has 16 residues. The DNA of the CDR3 is TGCGCCAGCAGACTAAACAGGGCCTCTAGCACAGATACGCAGTATTTT. Translation: CASRLNRASSTDTQYF.

The chain employs TRBV28 and TRBJ2-4; unclear D gene. V lost 4 bases to trimming and J lost 5 bases, with 12 bases between them. Germline CDR1 is MDHEN and CDR2 is SYDVKM. This CDR3 comprises 14 residues. The CDR3 is CASSSPLIQNIQYF. In nucleotides, the CDR3 is TGTGCCAGCAGTTCCCCTCTAATCCAAAACATTCAGTACTTC.

The chain employs TRBV30 and TRBJ2-7, with TRBD2 identical over 7 bases. Germline V gene lookup returns CDR1 GTSNPN and CDR2 SVGIG (reference sequence). The CDR3 runs to 13 residues. V dropped 5 bases and J dropped 3; count of bases not matched to a gene: 7. DNA for the CDR3: TGTGCCTGGTCCTCCGGGAGGCACTACGAGCAGTACTTC. This encodes CAWSSGRHYEQYF.

This chain links TRBV30 with TRBJ1-2; the D is unclear. The CDR3 covers 13 residues. Germline-derived CDR1 and CDR2 are GTSNPN and SVGIG (reference sequence). The V and J ends lost 3 bases and 5 bases respectively, with 13 bases between them. In nucleotides, the CDR3 is TGTGCCTGGAGCCCAGGAACGATTTATGGCTACACCTTC. It is translated as CAWSPGTIYGYTF.

A few counts support this clone. The rearrangement uses TRBV7-9 and TRBJ2-1; D possibly corresponds to TRBD2 (6 bases). The CDR3 is 15 amino acids. Deletions cut 1 base from V and 5 bases from J, with 12 bases between. Germline assignment: CDR1 SEHNR and CDR2 FQNEAQ (reference sequence). CDR3 sequence: CASSLGAGWDNEQFF. The CDR3 DNA is TGTGCCAGCAGCTTAGGGGCGGGGTGGGACAATGAGCAGTTCTTC.

The rearrangement joins TRBV19 to TRBJ2-1, with a weak D call TRBD2 (6 bases). The germline gives CDR1 LNHDA, CDR2 SQIVND (reference sequence). V lost 4 bases to trimming and J lost 6 bases, with 13 bases between them. The CDR3 totals 14 residues. The CDR3 region has the DNA TGTGCCAGTAGTACCCTGACTAGACTCAATGAGCAGTTCTTC. Its protein is CASSTLTRLNEQFF. Using reference TRBV19 and TRBJ2-1 for the parts outside the CDR3, the full variable domain is DGGITQSPKYLFRKEGQNVTLSCEQNLNHDAMYWYRQDPGQGLRLIYYSQIVNDFQKGDIAEGYSVSREKKESFPLTVTSAQKNPTAFYLCASSTLTRLNEQFFGPGTRLTVL.

J is TRBJ1-5 and V is TRBV9; no reliable D call. This CDR3 contains 16 residues. The germline V gene has CDR1 SGDLS and CDR2 YYNGEE. V lost 4 bases and J 0 bases, leaving 14 bases between the germline ends. DNA of the CDR3: TGTGCCAGCAGCCCTGGGGTCCACCCTAGCAATCAGCCCCAGCATTTT. Protein: CASSPGVHPSNQPQHF.